This T cell receptor (beta chain) was recovered during a study of radiotherapy plus CTLA-4 blockade in lung cancer. Across the study: Objective responses occurred in about 17% of patients; over 30% had disease control.

Assay used: immunoSEQ multiplex PCR; TCRdb lists only in-frame clones, some missing. Of about 100,000 clones listed, about four fifths are singletons. The CDR3 spans 15 residues. The germline CDR1 and CDR2 sequences are SNHLY and FYNNEI. With 7 bases clipped from V and 6 bases from J, the junction kept 9 bases outside the gene matches. Sequenced here: peripheral blood, sampled from a patient treated with radiotherapy plus ipilimumab. V is TRBV2 and J is TRBJ1-6; 7 bases line up with TRBD1. The TCR sequence derives from a human donor with non-small cell lung cancer who had stable disease on radiotherapy plus ipilimumab. The CDR3 sequence: CASKVGRGLNSPLHF. The DNA for the CDR3 is TGTGCCAGCAAGGTGGGGAGGGGGCTTAATTCACCCCTCCACTTT.